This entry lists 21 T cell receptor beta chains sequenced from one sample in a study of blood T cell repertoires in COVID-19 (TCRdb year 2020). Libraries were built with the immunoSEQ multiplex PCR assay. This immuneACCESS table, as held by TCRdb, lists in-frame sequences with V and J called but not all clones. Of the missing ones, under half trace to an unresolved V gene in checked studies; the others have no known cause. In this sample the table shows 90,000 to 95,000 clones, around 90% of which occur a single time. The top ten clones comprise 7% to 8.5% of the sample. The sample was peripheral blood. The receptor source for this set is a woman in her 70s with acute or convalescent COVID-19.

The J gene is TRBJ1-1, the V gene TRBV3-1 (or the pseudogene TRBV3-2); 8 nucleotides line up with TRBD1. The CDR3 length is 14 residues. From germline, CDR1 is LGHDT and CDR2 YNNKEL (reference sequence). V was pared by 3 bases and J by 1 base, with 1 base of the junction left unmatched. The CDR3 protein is CASSQGQANTEAFF. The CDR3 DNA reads TGTGCCAGCAGCCAGGGACAGGCGAACACTGAAGCTTTCTTT.

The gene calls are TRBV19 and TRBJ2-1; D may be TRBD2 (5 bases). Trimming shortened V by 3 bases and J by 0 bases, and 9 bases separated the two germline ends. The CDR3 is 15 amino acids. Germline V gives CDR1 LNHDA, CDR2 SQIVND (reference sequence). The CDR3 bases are TGTGCCAGTAGTATTTTGGGGAGCTCCTACAATGAGCAGTTCTTC. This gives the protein CASSILGSSYNEQFF.

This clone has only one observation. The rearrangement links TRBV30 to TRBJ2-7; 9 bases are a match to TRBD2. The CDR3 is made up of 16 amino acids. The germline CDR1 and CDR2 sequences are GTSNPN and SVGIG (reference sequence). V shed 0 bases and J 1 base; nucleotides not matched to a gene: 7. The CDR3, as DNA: TGTGCCTGGAGTGTAGGGGCTAGCGGGACATCCTACGAGCAGTACTTC. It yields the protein CAWSVGASGTSYEQYF.

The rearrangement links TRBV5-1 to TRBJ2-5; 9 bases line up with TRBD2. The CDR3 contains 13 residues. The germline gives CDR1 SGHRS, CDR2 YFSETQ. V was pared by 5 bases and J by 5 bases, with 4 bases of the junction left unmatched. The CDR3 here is CASSSGGWETQYF. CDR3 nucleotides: TGCGCCAGCAGTAGCGGGGGCTGGGAGACCCAGTACTTC.

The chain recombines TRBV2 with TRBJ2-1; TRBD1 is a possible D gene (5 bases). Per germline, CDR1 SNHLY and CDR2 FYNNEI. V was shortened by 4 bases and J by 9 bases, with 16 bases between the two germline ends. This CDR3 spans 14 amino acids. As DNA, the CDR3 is TGTGCCAGCAGTGTACAGGCGAGATTGGGTGAGCAGTTCTTC. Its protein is CASSVQARLGEQFF.

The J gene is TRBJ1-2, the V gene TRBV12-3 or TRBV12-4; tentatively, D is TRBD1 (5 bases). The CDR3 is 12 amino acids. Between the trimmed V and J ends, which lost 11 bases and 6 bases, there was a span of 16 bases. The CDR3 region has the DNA TGTGCCGTGGGGCGGGGATTCGATGGCTACACCTTC. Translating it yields CAVGRGFDGYTF.

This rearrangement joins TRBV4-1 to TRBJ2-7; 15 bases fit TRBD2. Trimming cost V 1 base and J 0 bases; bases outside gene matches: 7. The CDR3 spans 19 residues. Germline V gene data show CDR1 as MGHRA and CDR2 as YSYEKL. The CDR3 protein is CASSQVGTSGGSYSYEQYF. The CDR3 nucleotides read TGCGCCAGCAGCCAAGTAGGGACTAGCGGGGGGTCCTACTCCTACGAGCAGTACTTC.

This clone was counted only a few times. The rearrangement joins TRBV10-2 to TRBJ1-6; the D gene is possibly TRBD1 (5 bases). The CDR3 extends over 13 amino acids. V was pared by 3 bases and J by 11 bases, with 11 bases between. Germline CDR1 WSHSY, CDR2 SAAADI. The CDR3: CASSDMGGTPLHF. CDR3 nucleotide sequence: TGCGCCAGCAGTGATATGGGGGGGACACCCCTCCACTTT.

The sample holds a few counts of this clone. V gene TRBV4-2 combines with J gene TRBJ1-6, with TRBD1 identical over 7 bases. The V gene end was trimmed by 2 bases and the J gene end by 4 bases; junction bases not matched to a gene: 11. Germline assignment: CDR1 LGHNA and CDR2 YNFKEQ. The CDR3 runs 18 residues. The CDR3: CASSQPGQDVIYNSPLHF. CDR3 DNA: TGTGCCAGCAGCCAACCAGGACAGGACGTAATTTATAATTCACCCCTCCACTTT.

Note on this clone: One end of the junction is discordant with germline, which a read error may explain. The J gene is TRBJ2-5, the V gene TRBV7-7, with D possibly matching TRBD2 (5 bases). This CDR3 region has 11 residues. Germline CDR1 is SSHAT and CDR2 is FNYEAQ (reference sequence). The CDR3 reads CASSSAGTQYF. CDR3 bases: TGTGCTAGCAGCTCCGCGGGGACCCAGTACTTC.

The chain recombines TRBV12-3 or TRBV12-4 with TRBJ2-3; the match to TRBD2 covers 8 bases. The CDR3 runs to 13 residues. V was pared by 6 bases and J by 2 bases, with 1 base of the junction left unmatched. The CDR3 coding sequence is TGTGCCAGCAGGCGGGGGGACACAGATACGCAGTATTTT. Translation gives CASRRGDTDTQYF.

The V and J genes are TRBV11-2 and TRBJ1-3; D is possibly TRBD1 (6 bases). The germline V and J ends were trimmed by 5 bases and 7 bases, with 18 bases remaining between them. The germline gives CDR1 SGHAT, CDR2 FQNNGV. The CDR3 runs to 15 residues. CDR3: CASSHGTSRGNTIYF. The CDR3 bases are TGTGCCAGCAGCCACGGGACCTCAAGGGGGAACACCATATATTTT.

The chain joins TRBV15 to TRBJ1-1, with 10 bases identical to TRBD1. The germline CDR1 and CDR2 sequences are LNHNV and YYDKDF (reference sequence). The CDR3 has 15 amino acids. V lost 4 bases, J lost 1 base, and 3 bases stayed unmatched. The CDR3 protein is CATSKTGGWNTEAFF. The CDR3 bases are TGTGCCACCAGCAAGACAGGGGGCTGGAACACTGAAGCTTTCTTT. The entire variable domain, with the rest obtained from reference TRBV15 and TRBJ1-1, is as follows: DAMVIQNPRYQVTQFGKPVTLSCSQTLNHNVMYWYQQKSSQAPKLLFHYYDKDFNNEADTPDNFQSRRPNTSFCFLDIRSPGLGDTAMYLCATSKTGGWNTEAFFGQGTRLTVV.

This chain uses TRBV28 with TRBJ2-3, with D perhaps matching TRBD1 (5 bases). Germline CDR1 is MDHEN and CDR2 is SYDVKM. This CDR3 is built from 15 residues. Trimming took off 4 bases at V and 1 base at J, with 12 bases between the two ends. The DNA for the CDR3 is TGTGCCAGCAGTTCCCCTGGCAGGGGCACAGATACGCAGTATTTT. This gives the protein CASSSPGRGTDTQYF. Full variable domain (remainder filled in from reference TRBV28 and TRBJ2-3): DVKVTQSSRYLVKRTGEKVFLECVQDMDHENMFWYRQDPGLGLRLIYFSYDVKMKEKGDIPEGYSVSREKKERFSLILESASTNQTSMYLCASSSPGRGTDTQYFGPGTRLTVL.

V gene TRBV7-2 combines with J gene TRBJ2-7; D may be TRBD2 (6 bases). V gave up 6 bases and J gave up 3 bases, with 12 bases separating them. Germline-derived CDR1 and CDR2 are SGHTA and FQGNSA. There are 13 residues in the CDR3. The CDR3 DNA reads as TGTGCCAGCAGTTTACAGGAGGGCTACGAGCAGTACTTC. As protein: CASSLQEGYEQYF.

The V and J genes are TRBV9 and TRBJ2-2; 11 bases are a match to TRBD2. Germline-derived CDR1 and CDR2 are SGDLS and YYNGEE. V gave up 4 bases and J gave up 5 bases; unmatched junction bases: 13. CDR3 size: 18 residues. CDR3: CASSMPITSGSGTGELFF. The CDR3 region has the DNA TGTGCCAGCAGCATGCCGATTACTAGCGGGAGCGGTACCGGGGAGCTGTTTTTT.

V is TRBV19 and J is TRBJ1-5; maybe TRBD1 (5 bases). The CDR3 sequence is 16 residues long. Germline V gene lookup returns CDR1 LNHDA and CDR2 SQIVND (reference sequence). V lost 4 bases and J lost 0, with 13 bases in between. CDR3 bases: TGTGCCAGTAGTACCCTTACGGGGGGTAGCAATCAGCCCCAGCATTTT. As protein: CASSTLTGGSNQPQHF.

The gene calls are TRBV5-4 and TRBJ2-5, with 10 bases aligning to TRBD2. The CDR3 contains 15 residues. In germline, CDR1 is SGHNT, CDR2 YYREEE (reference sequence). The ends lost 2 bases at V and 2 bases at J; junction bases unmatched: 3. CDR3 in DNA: TGTGCCAGCAGCTTTCGACTAGCGGGTCAAGAGACCCAGTACTTC. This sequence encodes CASSFRLAGQETQYF.

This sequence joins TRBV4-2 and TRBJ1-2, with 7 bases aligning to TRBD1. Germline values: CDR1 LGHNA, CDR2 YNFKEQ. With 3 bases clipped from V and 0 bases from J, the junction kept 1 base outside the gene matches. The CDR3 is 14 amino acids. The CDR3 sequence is CASSQGQSNYGYTF. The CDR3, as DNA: TGTGCCAGCAGCCAGGGACAGTCTAACTATGGCTACACCTTC.

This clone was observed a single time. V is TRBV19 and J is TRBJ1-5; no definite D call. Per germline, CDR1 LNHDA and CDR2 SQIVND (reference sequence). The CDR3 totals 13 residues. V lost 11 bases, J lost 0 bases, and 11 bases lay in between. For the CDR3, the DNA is TGTGCCTCAGCGGTCTTTAGCAATCAGCCCCAGCATTTT. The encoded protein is CASAVFSNQPQHF. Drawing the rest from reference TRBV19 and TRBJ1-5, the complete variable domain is DGGITQSPKYLFRKEGQNVTLSCEQNLNHDAMYWYRQDPGQGLRLIYYSQIVNDFQKGDIAEGYSVSREKKESFPLTVTSAQKNPTAFYLCASAVFSNQPQHFGDGTRLSIL.

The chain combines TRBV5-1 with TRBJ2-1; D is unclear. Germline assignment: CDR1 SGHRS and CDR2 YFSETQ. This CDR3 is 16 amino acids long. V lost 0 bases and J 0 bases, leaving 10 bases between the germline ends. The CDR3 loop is CASSLVASSSYNEQFF. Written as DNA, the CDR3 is TGCGCCAGCAGCTTGGTGGCCTCTAGCTCCTACAATGAGCAGTTCTTC.